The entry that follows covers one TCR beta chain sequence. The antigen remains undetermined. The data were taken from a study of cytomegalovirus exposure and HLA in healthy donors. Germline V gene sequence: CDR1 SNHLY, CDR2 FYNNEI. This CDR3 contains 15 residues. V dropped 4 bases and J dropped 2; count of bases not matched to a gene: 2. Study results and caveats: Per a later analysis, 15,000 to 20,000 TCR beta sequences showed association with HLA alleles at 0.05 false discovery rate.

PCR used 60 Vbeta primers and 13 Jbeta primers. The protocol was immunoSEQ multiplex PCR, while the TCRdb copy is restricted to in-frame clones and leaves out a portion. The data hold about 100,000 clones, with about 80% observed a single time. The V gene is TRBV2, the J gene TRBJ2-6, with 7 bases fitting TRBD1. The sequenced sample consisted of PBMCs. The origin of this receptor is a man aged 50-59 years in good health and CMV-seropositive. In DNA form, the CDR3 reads TGTGCCAGCAGTGCCGACAGGGCTGGGGCCAACGTCCTGACTTTC. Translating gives CASSADRAGANVLTF. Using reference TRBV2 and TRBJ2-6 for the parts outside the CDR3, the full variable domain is EPEVTQTPSHQVTQMGQEVILRCVPISNHLYFYWYRQILGQKVEFLVSFYNNEISEKSEIFDDQFSVERPDGSNFTLKIRSTKLEDSAMYFCASSADRAGANVLTFGAGSRLTVL.